This T cell receptor beta chain was sequenced in a study of blood T cell repertoires in COVID-19. Study-level background: Researchers got acute and convalescent COVID-19 samples from the United States, Italy and Spain. T cells, B-cell-depleted T cells, or PBMCs provided the cDNA or gDNA that served as material.

V was pared by 4 bases and J by 5 bases, with 11 bases of the junction left unmatched. CDR1 and CDR2 from the germline V gene are SGHNT and YYREEE (reference sequence). CDR3 length: 15 residues. Assay: immunoSEQ multiplex PCR; the TCRdb copy retains only in-frame clones and omits some. The data contain roughly 170,000 clones, 70% to 90% of them singletons. The chain combines TRBV5-4 with TRBJ1-2, with TRBD1 matching over 7 bases. This receptor was obtained from a man aged 40-49 years who had recovered from COVID-19. Material for sequencing was peripheral blood. CDR3 residues: CASSPNTGERYGYTF. The CDR3 coding sequence is TGTGCCAGCAGCCCAAATACAGGGGAAAGATATGGCTACACCTTC.